This TCR beta chain was sequenced in a study of T cell responses to AZD1222 COVID-19 vaccine. The study's findings and limits: Spike-wide coverage was observed for vaccine-associated CD4 TCRs, with dominant responses at 160-218 and 743-854.

Second-dose recipients at about 4 or about 12 weeks were treated as one pooled group. Data came from immunoSEQ multiplex PCR; TCRdb stores just in-frame clones and leaves some out. The sample contains 150,000 to 200,000 clones, around 94% of which appear only once. On this clone itself: Its antigen remains unknown.

The source is an adult who received the AZD1222 COVID-19 vaccine. The sample consisted of peripheral blood, taken 28 days after the second AZD1222 dose.

The CDR3 region is CASSGGSYNEQFF. CDR3 sequence (DNA): TGTGCCAGCAGTGGGGGCTCCTACAATGAGCAGTTCTTC. The V gene is TRBV27, the J gene TRBJ2-1; D tentatively reads TRBD1 or TRBD2 (5 bases each). Germline-derived CDR1 and CDR2 are MNHEY and SMNVEV (reference sequence). Trimming took off 5 bases at V and 0 bases at J, with 5 bases between the two ends. The CDR3 loop spans 13 amino acids.